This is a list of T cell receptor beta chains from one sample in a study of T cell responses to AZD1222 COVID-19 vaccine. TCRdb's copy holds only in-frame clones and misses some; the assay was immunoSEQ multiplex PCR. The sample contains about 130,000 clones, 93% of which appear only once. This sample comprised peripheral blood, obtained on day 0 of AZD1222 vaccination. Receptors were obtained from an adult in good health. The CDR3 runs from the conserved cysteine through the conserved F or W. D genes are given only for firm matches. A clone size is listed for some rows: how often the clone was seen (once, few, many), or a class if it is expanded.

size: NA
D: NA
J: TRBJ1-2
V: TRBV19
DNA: TGTGCCAGTAGTCGGGGAGTAAACTATGGCTACACCTTC
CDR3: CASSRGVNYGYTF

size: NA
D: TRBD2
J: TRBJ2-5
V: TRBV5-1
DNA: TGCGCCAGCAGCGTGCGGCCAGCGGGAGAAGAGACCCAGTACTTC
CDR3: CASSVRPAGEETQYF

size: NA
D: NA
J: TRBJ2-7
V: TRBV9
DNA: TGTGCCAGCAGCGTAAGCCCAGCGTACGAGCAGTACTTC
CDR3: CASSVSPAYEQYF

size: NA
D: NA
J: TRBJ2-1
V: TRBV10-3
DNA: TGTGCCATCAGTGAGTCTGCTCTAGCGACACGCAATGAGCAGTTCTTC
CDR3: CAISESALATRNEQFF

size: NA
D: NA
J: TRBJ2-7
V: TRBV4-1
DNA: TGCGCCAGCAGCCAATCGTTTCCGGGACTTCGTTTCTACGAGCAGTACTTC
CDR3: CASSQSFPGLRFYEQYF

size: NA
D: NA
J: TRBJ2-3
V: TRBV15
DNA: TGTGCCACCAGCAGAGATAAGAGGGGTTTCCCGCGTGATTTT
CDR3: CATSRDKRGFPRDF

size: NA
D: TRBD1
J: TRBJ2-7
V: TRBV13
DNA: TGTGCCAGCAGCTTCGCTGGGCAGGGGGCCTACGAGCAGTACTTC
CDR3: CASSFAGQGAYEQYF

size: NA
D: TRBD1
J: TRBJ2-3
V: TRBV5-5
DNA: TGTGCCAGCAGCTTCGGACAGGGAAGGGATACGCAGTATTTT
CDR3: CASSFGQGRDTQYF

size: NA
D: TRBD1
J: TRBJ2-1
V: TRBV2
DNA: TGTGCCAGCAGTCCGGGACAGGGGGTATACAATGAGCAGTTCTTC
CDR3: CASSPGQGVYNEQFF

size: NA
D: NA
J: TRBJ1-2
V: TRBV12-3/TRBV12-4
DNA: TGTGCCAGCAGTTTAACGGCGGCTGGAGGCTACACCTTC
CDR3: CASSLTAAGGYTF

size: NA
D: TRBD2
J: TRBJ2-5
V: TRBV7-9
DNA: TGTGCCAGCAGCTTATTAGCGGGAGAAGGGCAAGAGACCCAGTACTTC
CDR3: CASSLLAGEGQETQYF

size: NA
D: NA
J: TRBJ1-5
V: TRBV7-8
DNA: TGTGCCAGCAGTTCTCAGGGAGTTAATCAGCCCCAGCATTTT
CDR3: CASSSQGVNQPQHF

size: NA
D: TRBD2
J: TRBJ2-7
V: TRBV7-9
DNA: TGTGCCAGCAGCCGGGGGGGAGGCGAGCAGTACTTC
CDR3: CASSRGGGEQYF

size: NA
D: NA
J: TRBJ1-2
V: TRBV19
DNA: TGTGCCAGTAGTATAACCACAGGGTCGAATGGCTACACCTTC
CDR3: CASSITTGSNGYTF

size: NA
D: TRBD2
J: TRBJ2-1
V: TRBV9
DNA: TGTGCCAGCAGCTTTGGACTAGCGGGAAAGTCCTACAATGAGCAGTTCTTC
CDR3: CASSFGLAGKSYNEQFF

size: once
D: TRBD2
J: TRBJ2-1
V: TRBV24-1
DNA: TGTGCCACCAGTACCCATCCGGGACTAGCGGGAGGGACTAGCTCCTACAATGAGCAGTTCTTC
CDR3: CATSTHPGLAGGTSSYNEQFF

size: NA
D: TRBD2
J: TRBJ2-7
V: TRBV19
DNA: TGTGCCAGTGGAGTAGCGGGAGTAGTCATGGGCGAGCAGTACTTC
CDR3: CASGVAGVVMGEQYF

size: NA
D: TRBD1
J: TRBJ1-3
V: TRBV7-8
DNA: TGTGCCAGCACCGGAGCCGGGACAGTCTCTGGAAACACCATATATTTT
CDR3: CASTGAGTVSGNTIYF

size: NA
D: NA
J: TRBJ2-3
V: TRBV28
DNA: TGTGCCAGCAGTCCAGGGAGAAACACAGATACGCAGTATTTT
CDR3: CASSPGRNTDTQYF

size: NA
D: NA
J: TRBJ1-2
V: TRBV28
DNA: TGTGCCAGCACCCTCGCGGGTGTTAGTGGCTACACCTTC
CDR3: CASTLAGVSGYTF

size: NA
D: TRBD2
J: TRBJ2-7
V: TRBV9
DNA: TGTGCCAGCAGCGCTGCCGGGACTAGCGGTGAGCAGTACTTC
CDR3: CASSAAGTSGEQYF

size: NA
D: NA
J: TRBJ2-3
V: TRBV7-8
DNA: TGTGCCAGCAGCTTAATCCCAGCAGCACTAACAGATACGCAGTATTTT
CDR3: CASSLIPAALTDTQYF

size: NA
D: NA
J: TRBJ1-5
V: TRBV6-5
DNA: TGTGCCAGCAGTAGGGGTCATAATCAGCCCCAGCATTTT
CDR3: CASSRGHNQPQHF

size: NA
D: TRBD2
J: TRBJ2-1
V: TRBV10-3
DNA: TGTGCCATCGCTAGCGGGAAGTCCAATGAGCAGTTCTTC
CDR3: CAIASGKSNEQFF

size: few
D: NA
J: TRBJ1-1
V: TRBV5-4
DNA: TGTGCCAGCAGCTTGGGACAATTTTCTGAAGCTTTCTTT
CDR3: CASSLGQFSEAFF

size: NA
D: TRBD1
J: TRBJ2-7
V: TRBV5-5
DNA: TGTGCCAGCAGCTTGGTCGGGACAGACTACGAGCAGTACTTC
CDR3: CASSLVGTDYEQYF

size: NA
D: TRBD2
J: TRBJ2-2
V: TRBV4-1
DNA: TGCGCCAGCAGCCAAGATGAGGCGGGAGCTTTGGCCGGGGAGCTGTTTTTT
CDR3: CASSQDEAGALAGELFF

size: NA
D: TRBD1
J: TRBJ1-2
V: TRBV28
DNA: TGTGCCAGCAGTCTTGGACAGGGTACCTACACCTTC
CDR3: CASSLGQGTYTF

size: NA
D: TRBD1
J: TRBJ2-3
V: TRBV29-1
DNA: TGCAGCGTTGGTGAGACAGGGGGGACAGATACGCAGTATTTT
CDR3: CSVGETGGTDTQYF

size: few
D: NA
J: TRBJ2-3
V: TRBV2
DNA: TGTGCCAGCAGTGTCCGCAGGGGAGGGGCAGATACGCAGTATTTT
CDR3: CASSVRRGGADTQYF

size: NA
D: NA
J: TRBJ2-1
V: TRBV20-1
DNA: TGCAGTGCTAGTGACCTGGCAGCTCGGAATGAGCAGTTCTTC
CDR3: CSASDLAARNEQFF

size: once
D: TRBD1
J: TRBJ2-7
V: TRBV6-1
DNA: TGTGCCAGCAGTGACGTGGGGGACAGCTACGAGCAGTACTTC
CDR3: CASSDVGDSYEQYF

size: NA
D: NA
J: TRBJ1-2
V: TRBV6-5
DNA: TGTGCCAGCAGTTATGAGGTGGGAACTAACTATGGCTACACCTTC
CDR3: CASSYEVGTNYGYTF

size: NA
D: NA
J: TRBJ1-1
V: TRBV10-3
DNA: TGTGCCATCACGACACCTACGAACACTGAAGCTTTCTTT
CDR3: CAITTPTNTEAFF

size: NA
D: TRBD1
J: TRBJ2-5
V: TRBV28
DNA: TGTGCCAGCAGTTCTAATCCGGACAGGGGACAAGAGACCCAGTACTTC
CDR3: CASSSNPDRGQETQYF

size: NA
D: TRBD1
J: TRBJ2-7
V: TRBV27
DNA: TGTGCCAGCAGACCCGGGACAGGGCGTTACGAGCAGTACTTC
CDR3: CASRPGTGRYEQYF

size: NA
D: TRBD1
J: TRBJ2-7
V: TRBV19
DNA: TGTGCCAGTAGTATATCTAGGGACAGGGGCCACGAGCAGTACTTC
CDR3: CASSISRDRGHEQYF

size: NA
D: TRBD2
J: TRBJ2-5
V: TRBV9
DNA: TGTGCCAGCAGCTTGGGACTACCCCAAGAGACCCAGTACTTC
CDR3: CASSLGLPQETQYF

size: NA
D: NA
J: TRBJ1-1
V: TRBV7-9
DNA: TGTGCCAGCAGCTTAGGGACAATGAACACTGAAGCTTTCTTT
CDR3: CASSLGTMNTEAFF

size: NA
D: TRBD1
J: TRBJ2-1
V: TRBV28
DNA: TGTGCCAGCAGCACCCCCGAGGACAGGTGGCCGAGGAATGAGCAGTTCTTC
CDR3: CASSTPEDRWPRNEQFF

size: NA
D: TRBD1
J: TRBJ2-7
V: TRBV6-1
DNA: TGTGCCAGCAGTGAAGGACAGGGTGGGGAGCAGTACTTC
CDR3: CASSEGQGGEQYF

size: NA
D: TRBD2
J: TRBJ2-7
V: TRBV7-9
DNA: TGTGCCAGCAGCAATAGGACTAGCTTGTCCTACGAGCAGTACTTC
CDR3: CASSNRTSLSYEQYF

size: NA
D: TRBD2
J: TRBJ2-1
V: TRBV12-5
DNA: TGTGCTAGTGGAGGACTAGCGGGATACCTCAGCTCCTACAATGAGCAGTTCTTC
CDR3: CASGGLAGYLSSYNEQFF

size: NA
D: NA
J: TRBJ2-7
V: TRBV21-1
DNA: TGTGCCAGCAGAACCCGAGGGGCTCCCTACGAGCAGTACTTC
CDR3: CASRTRGAPYEQYF

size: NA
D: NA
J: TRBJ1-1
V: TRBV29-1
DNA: TGCAGCGTTGGTACAGGGACTGAAGCTTTCTTT
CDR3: CSVGTGTEAFF

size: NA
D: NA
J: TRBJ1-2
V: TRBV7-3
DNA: TGTGCCAGCAGCCAGGACGGTTATGGCTACACCTTC
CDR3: CASSQDGYGYTF

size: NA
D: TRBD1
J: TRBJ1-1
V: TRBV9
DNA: TGTGCCAGCAGCGTAGCAGACAGGGGCCCTGAAGCTTTCTTT
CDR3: CASSVADRGPEAFF

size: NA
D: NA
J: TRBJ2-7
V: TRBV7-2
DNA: TGTGCCAGCAGCTTAGGGGCTAACCTCTACGAGCAGTACTTC
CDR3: CASSLGANLYEQYF

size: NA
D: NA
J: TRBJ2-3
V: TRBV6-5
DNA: TGTGCCAGCAGGAGGGATGGAGGAGATACGCAGTATTTT
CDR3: CASRRDGGDTQYF

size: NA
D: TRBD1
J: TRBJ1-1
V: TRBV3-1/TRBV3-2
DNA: TGTGCCAGCAGCCAATTTCCCAGGGGGCGCTGGACTGAAGCTTTCTTT
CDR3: CASSQFPRGRWTEAFF

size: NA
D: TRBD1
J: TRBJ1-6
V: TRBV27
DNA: TGTGCCAGCAGCCGGGACAGGGTGAATTCACCCCTCCACTTT
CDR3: CASSRDRVNSPLHF

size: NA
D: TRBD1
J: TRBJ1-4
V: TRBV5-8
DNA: TGTGCCAGCGGCAAGGGACAGCTTAATGAAAAACTGTTTTTT
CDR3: CASGKGQLNEKLFF

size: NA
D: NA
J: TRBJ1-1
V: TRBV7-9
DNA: TGTGCCAGCAGCTTGACAGACAGCACTGAAGCTTTCTTT
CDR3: CASSLTDSTEAFF